The next 21 T cell receptor beta chains were all read from a single sample in a study of blood T cell repertoires in COVID-19. The repertoire was sequenced with immunoSEQ multiplex PCR; TCRdb's copy has only in-frame clones and lacks some. The repertoire has about 78,000 clones, around nine tenths of them found once; the top ten carry roughly 4.5%. Material for sequencing was peripheral blood. The receptor source for this set is a man aged 50 to 60 with active or convalescent COVID-19.

The chain combines TRBV3-1 (or the pseudogene TRBV3-2) with TRBJ2-1; D unresolved. The ends were cut back, 4 bases at V and 9 bases at J, with 13 bases in the middle. There are 13 residues in the CDR3. Germline lookup yields CDR1 LGHDT and CDR2 YNNKEL (reference sequence). The CDR3 loop is CASSLSRFGEQFF. The CDR3 bases are TGTGCCAGCAGCCTATCACGGTTCGGTGAGCAGTTCTTC.

The genes are TRBV19 and TRBJ2-7, with D possibly being TRBD2 (6 bases). CDR3 size: 14 residues. V was cut by 5 bases and J by 2 bases, with 13 bases left in between. Germline loops: CDR1 LNHDA, CDR2 SQIVND (reference sequence). CDR3 protein: CASSPGTRTYEQYF. Here the CDR3 DNA reads TGTGCCAGTAGTCCGGGGACTCGCACCTACGAGCAGTACTTC.

This chain connects TRBV18 to TRBJ2-7; 10 bases map to TRBD1. V was clipped by 4 bases and J by 4 bases; unmatched bases: 7. There are 15 residues in the CDR3. Per the germline V gene, CDR1 is KGHSH and CDR2 is LQKENI. The CDR3 spells CASSREGQGLYEQYF. The CDR3 coding sequence is TGTGCCAGCTCACGTGAGGGACAGGGGCTTTACGAGCAGTACTTC.

The chain couples TRBV9 to TRBJ2-2; D perhaps matches TRBD1 (8 bases). This CDR3 is built from 15 residues. Germline V gives CDR1 SGDLS, CDR2 YYNGEE. Trimming left V 2 bases short and J 5 bases short, with 13 bases between. The chain's CDR3 is CASSVGQGGTGELFF. The CDR3 nucleotides are TGTGCCAGCAGCGTCGGACAGGGAGGGACCGGGGAGCTGTTTTTT.

This clone has more than one count but fewer than ten. This chain links TRBV30 with TRBJ2-7, with 10 bases fitting TRBD1. CDR3 size: 13 residues. Germline V lookup: CDR1 GTSNPN, CDR2 SVGIG (reference sequence). V trimming: 4 bases; J trimming: 9 bases; junction bases outside the gene matches: 9. DNA of the CDR3: TGTGCCTGGACCCGACAGGGGGCGACTGGGCAGTACTTC. This encodes CAWTRQGATGQYF.

This clone was seen a single time. The CDR3 region has the DNA TGTGCCAGCAGTGAACCGGGACAGGGGCCCCACGGGGAGCTGTTTTTT. As protein: CASSEPGQGPHGELFF. J is TRBJ2-2 and V is TRBV6-1, with TRBD1 identical over 10 bases. Germline V gene data show CDR1 as MNHNS and CDR2 as SASEGT. This CDR3 contains 16 residues. V lost 2 bases, J lost 7 bases, and 7 bases stayed unmatched.

The chain couples TRBV10-3 to TRBJ2-5, with 11 nucleotides matching TRBD2. The germline V gene encodes CDR1 ENHRY and CDR2 SYGVKD. V was pared by 6 bases and J by 4 bases, with 7 bases of the junction left unmatched. CDR3 length: 15 residues. CDR3 protein: CAISPSGGYGETQYF. CDR3 nucleotide sequence: TGTGCCATCAGCCCTAGCGGGGGGTACGGAGAGACCCAGTACTTC.

Only a few counts were recorded for this clone. The chain employs TRBV5-1 and TRBJ2-3, with D possibly TRBD2 on 6 matching bases. Germline V lookup: CDR1 SGHRS, CDR2 YFSETQ. Trimming removed 3 bases at V and 6 bases at J, with 17 bases between. The CDR3 is made up of 15 amino acids. This CDR3 is CASSSGRPREDTQYF. The CDR3 DNA reads as TGCGCCAGCAGCTCTGGGAGGCCTCGGGAGGATACGCAGTATTTT.

The chain couples TRBV14 to TRBJ2-7, with D unclear. The V gene lost 0 bases and the J gene lost 3 bases, with 3 bases spanning the gap. CDR1 and CDR2 (germline): SGHDN, FVKESK. CDR3 length: 12 amino acids. The CDR3: CASSQDSYEQYF. CDR3 DNA: TGTGCCAGCAGCCAAGACAGCTACGAGCAGTACTTC.

This clone turned up a few times. The V call is TRBV4-1, the J call TRBJ2-1; 7 nucleotides align to TRBD2. Germline V gene lookup returns CDR1 MGHRA and CDR2 YSYEKL. V was clipped by 0 bases and J by 2 bases; unmatched bases: 4. This CDR3 is built from 16 residues. The CDR3 DNA reads as TGCGCCAGCAGCCAAGATGAGACTAGCCCCTACAATGAGCAGTTCTTC. Its protein is CASSQDETSPYNEQFF.

In this sample, this clone turned up once. The V call is TRBV15, the J call TRBJ1-4, with D uncertain. V dropped 1 base and J dropped 3 bases, with 15 bases sitting between them. This CDR3 is 17 amino acids long. Germline values: CDR1 LNHNV, CDR2 YYDKDF (reference sequence). The CDR3 DNA reads TGTGCCACCAGCAGAGGAGATACCGGGAACGCTAATGAAAAACTGTTTTTT. Amino acids: CATSRGDTGNANEKLFF.

The chain couples TRBV28 to TRBJ1-1; a weak D match, TRBD1 (6 bases). Deletions cut 6 bases from V and 1 base from J, with 12 bases between. The CDR3 extends over 14 amino acids. Germline V gives CDR1 MDHEN, CDR2 SYDVKM. In DNA, the CDR3 is TGTGCCAGCAGGCACAGGGTCAAGAACACTGAAGCTTTCTTT. Its protein product is CASRHRVKNTEAFF.

The chain has TRBV6-2 or TRBV6-3 and TRBJ2-1; possible D gene TRBD1, 5 bases. The V gene's germline CDR1 is MNHEY and CDR2 SVGEGT. The V end lost 6 bases, the J end lost 2 bases, and 14 bases lay between the germline ends. The CDR3 is made up of 15 amino acids. The CDR3: CASSNEDSTYNEQFF. The CDR3 DNA reads TGTGCCAGCAGCAATGAAGACAGTACCTACAATGAGCAGTTCTTC.

The chain carries TRBV6-5 and TRBJ2-7, with 7 bases aligning to TRBD2. Germline loops: CDR1 MNHEY, CDR2 SVGAGI. This CDR3 has 15 residues. Trimming removed 6 bases from V and 0 bases from J; junction bases left unmatched: 8. The CDR3 nucleotides are TGTGCCAGCAGGAGGCCGGGGGGAGCCTCCTACGAGCAGTACGTC. Its translation is CASRRPGGASYEQYV.

The V gene is TRBV18, the J gene TRBJ2-5, with TRBD2 matching 12 bases. CDR3 size: 16 residues. The V and J ends lost 5 bases and 3 bases, in that order; junction bases with no gene match: 7. Germline V gives CDR1 KGHSH, CDR2 LQKENI. The CDR3 DNA sequence: TGTGCCAGCTCATCGGGACTAGCGGGTGTTAAAGAGACCCAGTACTTC. Its protein is CASSSGLAGVKETQYF.

V gene TRBV28 combines with J gene TRBJ1-5, with TRBD1 identical over 8 bases. V lost 2 bases to trimming and J lost 2 bases; unmatched junction nucleotides: 8. The germline V gene has CDR1 MDHEN and CDR2 SYDVKM. The CDR3 extends over 17 amino acids. CDR3 sequence reads: CASSLLRGLRGNQPQHF. The DNA for the CDR3 is TGTGCCAGCAGTTTACTCAGGGGGCTTAGAGGCAATCAGCCCCAGCATTTT.

A few counts support this clone. This chain links TRBV12-3 or TRBV12-4 with TRBJ2-1; TRBD1 might be the D (5 bases). Deletions cut 5 bases from V and 6 bases from J, with 8 bases between. This CDR3 comprises 12 residues. The CDR3 region has the DNA TGTGCCAGCAGTCCCCAGGGCAATGAGCAGTTCTTC. Residues: CASSPQGNEQFF.

This clone was picked up one time. The J gene is TRBJ2-7, the V gene TRBV2; 7 bases align to TRBD1. With V trimmed by 1 base and J by 0 bases, 3 bases remained unmatched. The germline V gene has CDR1 SNHLY and CDR2 FYNNEI. This CDR3 region has 15 residues. CDR3 region: CASSEGQGPSYEQYV. The CDR3 DNA sequence: TGTGCCAGCAGTGAAGGACAGGGCCCCTCCTACGAGCAGTACGTC.

The rearrangement uses TRBV11-2 and TRBJ2-5; D may be TRBD2 (7 bases). V was trimmed by 5 bases and J by 4 bases, leaving 11 bases between them. Germline lookup yields CDR1 SGHAT and CDR2 FQNNGV. The CDR3 consists of 13 residues. DNA of the CDR3: TGTGCCAGCAGCCCGGGGGGCCGAGAGACCCAGTACTTC. It is translated as CASSPGGRETQYF.

The rearrangement links TRBV2 to TRBJ1-3; D is uncertain. This CDR3 is built from 17 residues. The germline V and J ends were trimmed by 1 base and 0 bases, with 13 bases remaining between them. Germline CDR1 reads SNHLY; CDR2 reads FYNNEI. CDR3 protein: CASSEGRHPSSGNTIYF. The CDR3 DNA is TGTGCCAGCAGTGAAGGCCGACACCCATCCTCTGGAAACACCATATATTTT.

The CDR3 sequence is CASSYPTSTDTQYF. In nucleotides, the CDR3 is TGTGCCAGCAGTTATCCCACTAGCACAGATACGCAGTATTTT. This rearrangement joins TRBV6-5 to TRBJ2-3; D is unclear. Germline V gene sequence: CDR1 MNHEY, CDR2 SVGAGI. This CDR3 region has 14 residues. Deletions cut 3 bases from V and 0 bases from J, with 7 bases between.